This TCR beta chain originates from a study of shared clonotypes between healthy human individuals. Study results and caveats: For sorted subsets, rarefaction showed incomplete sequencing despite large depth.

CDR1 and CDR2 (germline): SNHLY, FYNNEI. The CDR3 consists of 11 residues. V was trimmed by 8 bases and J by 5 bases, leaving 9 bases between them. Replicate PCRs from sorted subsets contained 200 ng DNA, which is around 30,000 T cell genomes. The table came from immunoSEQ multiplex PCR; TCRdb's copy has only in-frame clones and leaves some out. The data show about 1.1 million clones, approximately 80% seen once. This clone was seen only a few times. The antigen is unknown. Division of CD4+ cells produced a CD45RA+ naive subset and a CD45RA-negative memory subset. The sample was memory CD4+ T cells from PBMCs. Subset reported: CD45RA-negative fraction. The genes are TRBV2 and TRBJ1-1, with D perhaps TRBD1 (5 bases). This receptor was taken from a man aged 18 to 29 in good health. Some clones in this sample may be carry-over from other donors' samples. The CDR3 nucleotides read TGTGCCAGCGGGGGGGAGACTGAAGCTTTCTTT. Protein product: CASGGETEAFF.